This T cell receptor beta chain is drawn from a study of blood T cell repertoires in COVID-19. The method was immunoSEQ multiplex PCR; TCRdb's version includes in-frame clones alone and lacks a portion of them. The repertoire consists of roughly 260,000 clones, with 80% to 90% occurring once and the leading ten covering 1.5% to 2%. This clone was seen just once. Trimming cost V 7 bases and J 4 bases; bases outside gene matches: 3. From germline, CDR1 is SQVTM and CDR2 ANQGSEA. The CDR3 runs 11 residues. The source of this sequence is a woman aged 45 to 65 who had recovered from COVID-19. Specimen: PBMCs or T cells enriched from blood (not recorded which). V is TRBV29-1 and J is TRBJ1-1, with 7 bases matching TRBD1. In DNA form, the CDR3 reads TGCAGCGCGGGACAGTCCACTGAAGCTTTCTTT. Its translation: CSAGQSTEAFF.